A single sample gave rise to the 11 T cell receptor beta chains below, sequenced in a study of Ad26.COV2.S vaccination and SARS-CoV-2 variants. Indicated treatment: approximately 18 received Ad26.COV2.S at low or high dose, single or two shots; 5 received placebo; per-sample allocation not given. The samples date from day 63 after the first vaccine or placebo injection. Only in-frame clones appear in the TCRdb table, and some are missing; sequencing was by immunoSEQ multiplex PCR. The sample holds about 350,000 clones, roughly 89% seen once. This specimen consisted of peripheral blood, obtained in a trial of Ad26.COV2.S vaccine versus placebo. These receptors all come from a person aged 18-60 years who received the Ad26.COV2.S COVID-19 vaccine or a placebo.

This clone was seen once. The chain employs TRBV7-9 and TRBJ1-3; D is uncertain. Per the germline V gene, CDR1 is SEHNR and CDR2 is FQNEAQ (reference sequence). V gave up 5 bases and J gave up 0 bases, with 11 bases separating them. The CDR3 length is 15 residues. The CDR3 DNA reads TGTGCCAGCAGCCTCTCCGAGAGCTCTGGAAACACCATATATTTT. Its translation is CASSLSESSGNTIYF.

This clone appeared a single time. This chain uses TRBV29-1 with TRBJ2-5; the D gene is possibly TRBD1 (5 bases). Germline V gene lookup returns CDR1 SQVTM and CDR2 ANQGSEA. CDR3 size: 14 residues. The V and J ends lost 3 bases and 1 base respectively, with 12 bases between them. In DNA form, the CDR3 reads TGCAGCGTTGATAGTGGGGCAGCCCAAGAGACCCAGTACTTC. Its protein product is CSVDSGAAQETQYF.

CDR3 DNA sequence: TGTGCCAGCAGCCCACACGCCAGCGGCACTAACACCGGGGAGCTGTTTTTT. This translates into CASSPHASGTNTGELFF. This chain joins TRBV7-9 and TRBJ2-2; D may be TRBD2 (5 bases). This CDR3 has 17 residues. In germline, CDR1 is SEHNR, CDR2 FQNEAQ (reference sequence). Trimming pared 5 bases from V and 2 bases from J, leaving 18 bases between.

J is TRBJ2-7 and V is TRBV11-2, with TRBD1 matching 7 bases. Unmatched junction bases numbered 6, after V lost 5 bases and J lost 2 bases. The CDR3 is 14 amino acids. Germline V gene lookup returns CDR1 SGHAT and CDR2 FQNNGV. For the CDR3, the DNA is TGTGCCAGCAGCATACGACAGGGAACCTACGAGCAGTACTTC. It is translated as CASSIRQGTYEQYF.

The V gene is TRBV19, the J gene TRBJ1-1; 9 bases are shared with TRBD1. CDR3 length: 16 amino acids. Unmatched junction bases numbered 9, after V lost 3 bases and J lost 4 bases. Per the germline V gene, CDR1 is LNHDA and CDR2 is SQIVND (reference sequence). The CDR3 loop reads CASSMLQGATGTEAFF. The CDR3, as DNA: TGTGCCAGTAGTATGTTACAGGGGGCGACGGGCACTGAAGCTTTCTTT.

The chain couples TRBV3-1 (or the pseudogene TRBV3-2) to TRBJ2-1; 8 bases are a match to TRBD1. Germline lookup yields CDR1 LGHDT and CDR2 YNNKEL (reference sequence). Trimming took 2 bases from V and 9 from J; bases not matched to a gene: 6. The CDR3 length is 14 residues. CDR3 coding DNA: TGTGCCAGCAGCCAACCGGGACAGGTCGTTGAGCAGTTCTTC. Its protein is CASSQPGQVVEQFF.

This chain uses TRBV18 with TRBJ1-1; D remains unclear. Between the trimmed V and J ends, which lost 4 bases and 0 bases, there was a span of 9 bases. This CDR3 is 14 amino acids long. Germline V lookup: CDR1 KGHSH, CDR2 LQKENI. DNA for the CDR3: TGTGCCAGCTCACATCAGGAGATGAACACTGAAGCTTTCTTT. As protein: CASSHQEMNTEAFF.

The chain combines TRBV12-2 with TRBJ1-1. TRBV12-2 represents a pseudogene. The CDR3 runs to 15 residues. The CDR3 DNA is TGTGCAAGTCGCGAACCGTCTATTAAGGGCACTGAAGCTTTCTTT. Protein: CASREPSIKGTEAFF.

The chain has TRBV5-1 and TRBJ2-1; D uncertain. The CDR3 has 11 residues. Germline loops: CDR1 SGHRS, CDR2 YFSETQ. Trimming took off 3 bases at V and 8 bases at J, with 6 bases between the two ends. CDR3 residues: CASSYFHEQFF. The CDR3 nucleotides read TGCGCCAGCAGCTACTTTCATGAGCAGTTCTTC.

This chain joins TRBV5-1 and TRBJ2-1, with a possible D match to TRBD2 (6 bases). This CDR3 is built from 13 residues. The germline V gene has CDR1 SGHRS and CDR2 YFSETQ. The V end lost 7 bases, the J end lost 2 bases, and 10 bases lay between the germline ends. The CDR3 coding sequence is TGCGCCAGCCGGGACTCCCCCTACAATGAGCAGTTCTTC. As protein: CASRDSPYNEQFF.

In nucleotides, the CDR3 is TGTGCCAGCAGCCCGAGACAAGCAACTAATGAAAAACTGTTTTTT. This translates into CASSPRQATNEKLFF. The gene calls are TRBV7-2 and TRBJ1-4; D is unresolved. V shed 5 bases and J shed 0 bases, with 10 bases lying between them. The CDR3 spans 15 residues. Germline assignment: CDR1 SGHTA and CDR2 FQGNSA.